The 12 T cell receptor beta chains presented below share a single source sample, sequenced in a study of vaccination and CD4 T cells after COVID-19. Their antigens remain unidentified. Treatment in this sample: roughly nine-day PBMC culture with coronavirus spike peptide pools or control peptides (ViraFEST assay). Samples of CD4+ T cells were obtained from the unexposed donor before the COVID-19 pandemic (2011-2018). CD4+ T cells that had been cultured provided DNA sequenced with the Oncomine TCR Beta short-read assay. Scientists extracted genomic DNA from CD4+ T cells grown in culture. TCRdb called the PCR reads again in MiXCR, with one record for every CDR3 protein. This table has under 7,500 distinct CDR3 sequences, around 34% appearing once. The sequenced sample was CD4+ T cells from blood, cultured in vitro. These receptors all stem from a human donor in good health.

This clonotype is deemed medium-sized. The chain couples TRBV20-1 to TRBJ1-2, with D possibly being TRBD1 (5 bases). The CDR3 has 14 amino acids. V was clipped by 0 bases and J by 6 bases, with 14 bases between them. The germline gives CDR1 DFQATT, CDR2 SNEGSKA (reference sequence). CDR3 in amino acids: CSARDDAGFNGYTF. The CDR3 DNA reads TGCAGTGCTAGAGACGATGCAGGGTTTAATGGCTACACCTTC.

This rearrangement joins TRBV4-3 to TRBJ1-1, with no clear D. V lost 0 bases to trimming and J lost 0 bases, with 14 bases between them. Germline V CDR1 and CDR2: LGHNA, YSLEER. The CDR3 length is 17 residues. The CDR3: CASSQDWSAGLNTEAFF. The CDR3 DNA reads as TGCGCCAGCAGCCAAGACTGGTCGGCAGGCTTGAACACTGAAGCTTTCTTT.

This clonotype qualifies as medium-sized. The chain recombines TRBV27 with TRBJ1-6; the D gene is possibly TRBD1 (5 bases). This CDR3 has 14 amino acids. V was trimmed by 5 bases and J by 3 bases, leaving 8 bases between them. CDR1 and CDR2 from the germline V gene are MNHEY and SMNVEV (reference sequence). CDR3 residues: CASSGDSYNSPLHF. The CDR3 DNA reads as TGTGCCAGCAGTGGCGACAGCTATAATTCACCCCTCCACTTT.

This chain joins TRBV28 and TRBJ2-3, with a weak D call TRBD2 (5 bases). This CDR3 comprises 15 residues. CDR1 is MDHEN and CDR2 is SYDVKM in the germline V gene. Trimming removed 5 bases from V and 5 bases from J, with 17 bases in between. The DNA of the CDR3 is TGTGCCAGCAGTCCCACCCGGAGGAAGGGAGATACGCAGTATTTT. This encodes CASSPTRRKGDTQYF.

V usage is TRBV7-9 and J usage is TRBJ2-7, with 8 positions matching TRBD1. The junction had 8 bases not matched to a gene; V was cut back by 1 base and J by 3 bases. In germline, CDR1 is SEHNR, CDR2 FQNEAQ (reference sequence). The CDR3 is made up of 16 amino acids. The CDR3 loop is CASSLDEGTGLYEQYF. DNA of the CDR3: TGTGCCAGCAGCTTAGATGAGGGGACAGGCCTCTACGAGCAGTACTTC.

This clonotype showed up just a few times. The rearrangement links TRBV27 to TRBJ1-1; perhaps TRBD1 as D (5 bases). The germline V and J ends were trimmed by 0 bases and 4 bases, with 9 bases remaining between them. This CDR3 comprises 14 residues. The germline CDR1 and CDR2 sequences are MNHEY and SMNVEV (reference sequence). Here the CDR3 reads CASSLSWGGTEAFF. CDR3 bases: TGTGCCAGCAGTTTATCTTGGGGGGGCACTGAAGCTTTCTTT.

CDR3 protein: CAISGGGSTDTQYF. The CDR3 bases are TGTGCCATCAGTGGAGGGGGTAGCACAGATACGCAGTATTTT. The chain joins TRBV10-3 to TRBJ2-3, with D possibly being TRBD1 (6 bases). The CDR3 is made up of 14 amino acids. Deletions cut 4 bases from V and 0 bases from J, with 8 bases between. CDR1 and CDR2 (germline): ENHRY, SYGVKD.

This clonotype is medium-sized in the sample. This sequence joins TRBV15 and TRBJ2-2; perhaps D is TRBD1 or TRBD2 (5 bases each). V lost 9 bases and J lost 5, with 16 bases in between. Per the germline V gene, CDR1 is LNHNV and CDR2 is YYDKDF (reference sequence). The CDR3 extends over 14 amino acids. The chain's CDR3 is CATGPLGPTGELFF. Written as DNA, the CDR3 is TGTGCCACGGGACCCCTAGGCCCAACCGGGGAGCTGTTTTTT.

This chain connects TRBV7-2 to TRBJ2-1, with TRBD2 identical over 14 bases. The CDR3 runs 18 residues. CDR1 is SGHTA, CDR2 FQGNSA, per germline. J lost 7 bases, V lost 1 base, and 9 bases had no gene match. The CDR3 sequence: CASSLGTSGRRVGNEQFF. The DNA for the CDR3 is TGTGCCAGCAGCTTAGGGACTAGCGGGAGGAGGGTGGGTAATGAGCAGTTCTTC. The full variable domain, rest sourced from reference TRBV7-2 and TRBJ2-1, is GAGVSQSPSNKVTEKGKDVELRCDPISGHTALYWYRQSLGQGLEFLIYFQGNSAPDKSGLPSDRFSAERTGGSVSTLTIQRTQQEDSAVYLCASSLGTSGRRVGNEQFFGPGTRLTVL.

This clonotype was observed a handful of times. The rearrangement uses TRBV29-1 and TRBJ1-2, with 12 nucleotides matching TRBD1. Germline CDR1 and CDR2: SQVTM and ANQGSEA. This CDR3 is built from 17 residues. J gave up 4 bases and V 0 bases, and 9 bases lay outside the gene matches. The CDR3 reads CSVEDPPGTGGFYGYTF. The CDR3 DNA is TGCAGCGTTGAAGACCCCCCCGGGACAGGGGGCTTCTATGGCTACACCTTC.

This clonotype was observed a handful of times. The chain couples TRBV6-5 to TRBJ1-2; D perhaps matches TRBD1 (6 bases). Germline V gene sequence: CDR1 MNHEY, CDR2 SVGAGI. The V end lost 2 bases, the J end lost 4 bases, and 14 bases lay between the germline ends. This CDR3 is built from 15 residues. The CDR3, as DNA: TGTGCCAGCAGTTACGGCCTGGAGGGGGGCTATGGCTACACCTTC. This encodes CASSYGLEGGYGYTF.

Concerning this clonotype itself: A read error is likely, as this CDR3 ends without the conserved phenylalanine or tryptophan. The V and J genes are TRBV5-4 and TRBJ2-7, with 7 bases matching TRBD2. Germline values: CDR1 SGHNT, CDR2 YYREEE (reference sequence). The trim removed 0 bases at V and 2 bases at J, leaving 5 bases unmatched. The CDR3 spans 15 residues. CDR3 region: CASSLVASGPYEQYL. In DNA form, the CDR3 reads TGTGCCAGCAGCTTGGTGGCTAGCGGACCCTACGAGCAGTACCTC.